What follows are 7 T cell receptor beta chains derived from one specimen sequenced in a study of T cells in pancreatic ductal adenocarcinoma. The repertoire was sequenced with immunoSEQ multiplex PCR; TCRdb's copy has only in-frame clones and lacks some. The data contain around 16,000 clones, about 90% of them singletons. Selected pancreatic ductal adenocarcinoma patients had undergone surgery without neoadjuvant therapy. Sequenced: PBMCs. Receptor source: a human donor with pancreatic ductal adenocarcinoma.

The chain recombines TRBV9 with TRBJ2-1; the D is unclear. This CDR3 spans 14 amino acids. Germline lookup yields CDR1 SGDLS and CDR2 YYNGEE. The V gene lost 3 bases and the J gene lost 0 bases, with 7 bases spanning the gap. In DNA form, the CDR3 reads TGTGCCAGCAGCGCACAGAGCTCCTACAATGAGCAGTTCTTC. This gives the protein CASSAQSSYNEQFF.

This clone turned up a few times. The chain has TRBV19 and TRBJ2-5; 16 nucleotides agree with TRBD2. V was clipped by 8 bases and J by 4 bases; unmatched bases: 7. The germline CDR1 and CDR2 sequences are LNHDA and SQIVND (reference sequence). This CDR3 is 16 amino acids long. The CDR3, as DNA: TGTGCCAGTTCCGGGACTAGCGGGGGGGCCGGAGAGACCCAGTACTTC. It specifies CASSGTSGGAGETQYF.

The rearrangement uses TRBV5-1 and TRBJ1-2; D remains unclear. This CDR3 is 13 amino acids long. V lost 0 bases and J lost 6, with 9 bases in between. Per the germline V gene, CDR1 is SGHRS and CDR2 is YFSETQ. The CDR3 DNA sequence: TGCGCCAGCAGCTTGGTACCCACAGATGGCTACACCTTC. It yields the protein CASSLVPTDGYTF.

The chain carries TRBV2 and TRBJ1-5; 7 bases line up with TRBD1. There are 16 residues in the CDR3. Germline assignment: CDR1 SNHLY and CDR2 FYNNEI. V gave up 3 bases and J gave up 1 base; unmatched junction bases: 6. The CDR3 region is CASSDNRGESNQPQHF. Here the CDR3 DNA reads TGTGCCAGCAGTGACAACAGGGGCGAAAGCAATCAGCCCCAGCATTTT.

This chain uses TRBV6-1 with TRBJ1-5; tentative D call: TRBD1 (5 bases). In germline, CDR1 is MNHNS, CDR2 SASEGT. The CDR3 extends over 18 amino acids. The V end was cut by 0 bases, the J end by 1 base, with 16 bases between. The CDR3 loop is CASSEARRGWVSNQPQHF. The DNA of the CDR3 is TGTGCCAGCAGTGAAGCGCGGAGGGGTTGGGTAAGCAATCAGCCCCAGCATTTT.

The CDR3 coding sequence is TGTGCCAGCAGCGTAGGACCAGGGGGGGTGAAAGAGACCCAGTACTTC. It is translated as CASSVGPGGVKETQYF. This sequence joins TRBV9 and TRBJ2-5; either TRBD1 or TRBD2 may supply D (7 bases each). V shed 0 bases and J shed 3 bases, with 15 bases lying between them. The V gene's germline CDR1 is SGDLS and CDR2 YYNGEE. The CDR3 runs to 16 residues.

The chain's CDR3 is CASSLGTGIFSGANVLTF. Written as DNA, the CDR3 is TGTGCCAGCAGTTTAGGAACAGGGATTTTCTCTGGGGCCAACGTCCTGACTTTC. The chain combines TRBV27 with TRBJ2-6; the D gene is possibly TRBD1 (6 bases). CDR1 and CDR2 from the germline V gene are MNHEY and SMNVEV (reference sequence). This CDR3 contains 18 residues. With 2 bases removed from V and 0 bases from J, the gap between germline ends came to 14 bases.